The source of this T cell receptor (beta chain) is a study of blood T cell repertoires in COVID-19. Study context: The study drew acute and convalescent COVID-19 samples from the United States, Italy and Spain. Nucleic acid was either cDNA or gDNA, and it came from T cells, B-cell-depleted T cells, or PBMCs.

The CDR3 runs to 15 residues. V was pared by 2 bases and J by 6 bases, with 5 bases of the junction left unmatched. Germline V gene lookup returns CDR1 SGHTS and CDR2 YDEGEE. Original processing notes: Researchers report that nucleated cell counts were estimated from reference gene primer amplification. Measured with immunoSEQ multiplex PCR; TCRdb has only the in-frame clones, and not every one. V, J and clone size derive from that table, while D and trimming were established from the DNA sequence. The data contain more than 200,000 clones, about nine tenths of them singletons. The origin of this receptor is a man aged 65 to 79 with acute or convalescent COVID-19. The gene calls are TRBV5-8 and TRBJ1-4; TRBD1 aligns across 9 bases. Input material: peripheral blood. As DNA, the CDR3 is TGTGCCAGCAGCTTAGACAGGGGGAAAGATGAAAAACTGTTTTTT. It codes for CASSLDRGKDEKLFF.